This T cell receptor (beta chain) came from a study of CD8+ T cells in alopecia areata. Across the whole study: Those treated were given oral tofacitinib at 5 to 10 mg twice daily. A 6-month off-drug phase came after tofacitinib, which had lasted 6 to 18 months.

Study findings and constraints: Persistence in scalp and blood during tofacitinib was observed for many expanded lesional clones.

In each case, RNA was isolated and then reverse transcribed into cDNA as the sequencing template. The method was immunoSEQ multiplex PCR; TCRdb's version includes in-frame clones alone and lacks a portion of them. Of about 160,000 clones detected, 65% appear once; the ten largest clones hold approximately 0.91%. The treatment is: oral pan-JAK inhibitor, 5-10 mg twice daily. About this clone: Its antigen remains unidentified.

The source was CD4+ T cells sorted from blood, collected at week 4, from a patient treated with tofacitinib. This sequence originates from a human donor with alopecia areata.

The CDR3 coding sequence is TGTGCCAGTAGTATCGACAGGGGGCGATCACCCCTCCACTTT. Translated: CASSIDRGRSPLHF. J is TRBJ1-6 and V is TRBV19; 10 bases line up with TRBD1. The CDR3 length is 14 residues. Germline V gene sequence: CDR1 LNHDA, CDR2 SQIVND (reference sequence). The ends lost 3 bases at V and 10 bases at J; junction bases unmatched: 3.